The present T cell receptor (beta chain) was sequenced within a study of shared clonotypes between healthy human individuals. This clone has a handful of counts. Its antigen remains unidentified. Study findings and constraints: Around 5% of naive CD4 clonotypes were common to a few donors.

This CDR3 is 14 amino acids long. V lost 4 bases, J lost 4 bases, and 13 bases lay in between. Per germline, CDR1 SNHLY and CDR2 FYNNEI. Generated by immunoSEQ multiplex PCR, the TCRdb table keeps only in-frame clones and is missing some. The table includes 550,000 to 800,000 clones, under 80% detected once. This TCR derives from a woman in her thirties in good health. The rearrangement joins TRBV2 to TRBJ1-2; tentative D call: TRBD1 (5 bases). The sample comprised memory CD4+ T cells sorted from blood. The sample's subset: CD45RA-negative fraction. Here the CDR3 DNA reads TGTGCCAGCAGTGGGGGCCAGGGACTCTATGGCTACACCTTC. It encodes CASSGGQGLYGYTF.